The clone carrying this T cell receptor beta chain was seen only a few times. With a J-beta primer mix and a sample-barcoded 5' primer, a second PCR ran 7 to 11 cycles. Each CDR3 protein is one row after TCRdb ran MiXCR on the 5' RACE reads. This table has approximately 1.5 million distinct CDR3 sequences, about 35% appearing once. The sample belongs to a study of blood T cells in healthy people across ages. The CDR3 length is 16 residues. With 5 bases clipped from V and 9 bases from J, the junction kept 18 bases outside the gene matches. CDR1 and CDR2 from the germline V gene are DFQATT and SNEGSKA (reference sequence).

The clonotype was recovered from a woman aged 25 to 39 in good health. The sample was blood. The J gene is TRBJ2-3, the V gene TRBV20-1, with 9 nucleotides matching TRBD2. As DNA, the CDR3 is TGCAGTGCTCTAAGAGGCGGCGGGAGGGCGCGGTACACGCAGTATTTT. It yields the protein CSALRGGGRARYTQYF.